The 6 T cell receptor beta chains presented below share a single source sample, sequenced in a study of T cell repertoires in cytomegalovirus infection. MiXCR was run by TCRdb on the reads, yielding one entry per CDR3 protein. The sample records hundreds of thousands of distinct CDR3 sequences, approximately 8.9% being singletons. Sequencing input: PBMCs. Source of these receptors: a human donor in good health (CMV status not recorded). Some clones in this sample may be carry-over from other donors' samples.

Ten or more counts support this clonotype. The J gene is TRBJ1-1, the V gene TRBV7-8; no definite D call. Germline loops: CDR1 SGHVS, CDR2 FQNEAQ. The CDR3 totals 12 residues. Trimming stripped 5 bases from V and 7 bases from J, with 11 bases between. The CDR3, as DNA: TGTGCCAGCAGCCTATTAAACGGTGAAGCTTTCTTT. Its translation: CASSLLNGEAFF. Variable domain in full (rest from reference TRBV7-8 and TRBJ1-1): GAGVSQSPRYKVAKRGQDVALRCDPISGHVSLFWYQQALGQGPEFLTYFQNEAQLDKSGLPSDRFFAERPEGSVSTLKIQRTQQEDSAVYLCASSLLNGEAFFGQGTRLTVV.

There are many counts of this clonotype. The CDR3 protein is CASSLDSPMNTEAFF. CDR3 sequence (DNA): TGCGCCAGCAGCTTGGATTCCCCCATGAACACTGAAGCTTTCTTT. This chain links TRBV5-1 with TRBJ1-1; no clear D gene. V was shortened by 0 bases and J by 0 bases, with 9 bases between the two germline ends. Germline V CDR1 and CDR2: SGHRS, YFSETQ. The CDR3 length is 15 residues.

The sample holds many counts of this clonotype. The V call is TRBV7-2, the J call TRBJ2-4; D is ambiguous. The germline V gene has CDR1 SGHTA and CDR2 FQGNSA. V was shortened by 5 bases and J by 7 bases, with 9 bases between the two germline ends. This CDR3 is built from 12 residues. The CDR3 here is CASSLWSNIQYF. The CDR3 nucleotides read TGTGCCAGCAGCCTATGGTCTAACATTCAGTACTTC.

Points on this clonotype: This may be a read error, as it is one base from a much larger clone. The chain is built from TRBV7-4 and TRBJ2-1; 9 bases align to TRBD1. Germline-derived CDR1 and CDR2 are SGHVT and SQSDAQ. This CDR3 is 18 amino acids long. Unmatched junction bases numbered 13, after V lost 4 bases and J lost 3 bases. This CDR3 reads CASSSQDRGLTFYNEQFF. CDR3 nucleotide sequence: TGTGCCAGCAGCTCCCAGGACAGGGGTCTCACTTTCTACAATGAGCAGTTCTTC.

A few counts support this clonotype. CDR3 in DNA: TGCAGTGCTTCCGGGACTAGCGGGGGGGCGGGAAACATTCAGTACTTC. It is translated as CSASGTSGGAGNIQYF. This chain connects TRBV20-1 to TRBJ2-4, with 16 bases that match TRBD2. CDR1 and CDR2 (germline): DFQATT, SNEGSKA (reference sequence). The CDR3 runs 16 residues. With 5 bases clipped from V and 6 bases from J, the junction kept 7 bases outside the gene matches.

The table lists this clonotype with many counts. The rearrangement joins TRBV7-2 to TRBJ1-2, with D unresolved. The length of the CDR3 is 15 residues. Germline V gives CDR1 SGHTA, CDR2 FQGNSA. V was pared by 1 base and J by 9 bases, with 18 bases between. DNA for the CDR3: TGTGCCAGCAGCTTAGGAGGCGCGCGTGCTTATAGCTACACCTTC. It translates to CASSLGGARAYSYTF.